This T cell receptor (beta chain) was observed in a study of PD-1 blockade in mismatch repair-deficient tumors. PCR or immunohistochemistry showed mismatch repair deficiency in every enrolled patient. Generated by immunoSEQ multiplex PCR, the TCRdb table keeps only in-frame clones and is missing some. The sample consists of some 22,000 clones, roughly four fifths of them appearing once. This clone was seen a single time. Antigen specificity is unknown. Whole-study results and caveats: Rapid post-treatment expansion, then contraction, generally preceding radiologic response, marked tumor-resident clones.

The CDR3 consists of 14 residues. The J segment lost 5 bases and the V segment lost 11 bases, leaving 6 bases of the junction unmatched. In germline, CDR1 is LNHDA, CDR2 SQIVND (reference sequence). Sequencing used peripheral blood, obtained 2 weeks after starting pembrolizumab. The TCR originated in an adult with mismatch repair-deficient cancer. This chain links TRBV19 with TRBJ2-2, with 12 positions matching TRBD1. DNA of the CDR3: TGTGCCGCTAGGGACAGGGGGCTTACCGGGGAGCTGTTTTTT. Translating gives CAARDRGLTGELFF.